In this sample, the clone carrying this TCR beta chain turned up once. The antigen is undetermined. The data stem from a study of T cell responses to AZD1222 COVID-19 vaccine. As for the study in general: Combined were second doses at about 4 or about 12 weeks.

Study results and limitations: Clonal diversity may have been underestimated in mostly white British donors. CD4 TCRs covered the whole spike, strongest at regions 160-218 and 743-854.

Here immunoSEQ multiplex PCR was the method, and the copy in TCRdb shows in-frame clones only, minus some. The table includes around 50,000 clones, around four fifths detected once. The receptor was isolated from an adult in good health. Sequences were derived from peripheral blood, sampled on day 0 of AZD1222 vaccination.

DNA for the CDR3: TGCAGTGCCAAGACAGGGAATGGCTACACCTTC. The encoded protein is CSAKTGNGYTF. This rearrangement joins TRBV20-1 to TRBJ1-2; 7 nucleotides match TRBD1. The CDR3 has 11 amino acids. CDR1 is DFQATT and CDR2 is SNEGSKA in the germline V gene (reference sequence). J was trimmed by 6 bases and V by 6 bases; bases with no gene match: 4.